The 24 T cell receptor beta chains listed next were all sequenced from one sample in a study of cytomegalovirus exposure and HLA in healthy donors. The PCR ran on 60 Vbeta and 13 Jbeta primers. This table comes from immunoSEQ multiplex PCR, and its TCRdb copy is limited to in-frame clones, with some not included. The sample has around 140,000 clones; about 74% are singletons. The sample taken for sequencing was PBMCs. These receptors were obtained from a male donor in good health and CMV-seronegative.

In its sample, this clone was seen once. V gene TRBV2 combines with J gene TRBJ1-5, with a weak D call TRBD1 (5 bases). The CDR3 totals 15 residues. Germline V gives CDR1 SNHLY, CDR2 FYNNEI. Trimming removed 0 bases from V and 6 bases from J, with 12 bases in between. The CDR3: CASSEALGGSQPQHF. Here the CDR3 DNA reads TGTGCCAGCAGTGAAGCATTGGGGGGGAGTCAGCCCCAGCATTTT.

The chain carries TRBV6-1 and TRBJ1-5, with D tentatively TRBD1 (5 bases). The V and J ends lost 4 bases and 2 bases respectively, with 9 bases between them. Per the germline V gene, CDR1 is MNHNS and CDR2 is SASEGT. The CDR3 contains 14 residues. CDR3 region: CASSGQRGNQPQHF. The CDR3 DNA reads as TGTGCCAGCAGTGGACAGCGGGGCAATCAGCCCCAGCATTTT.

The rearrangement links TRBV19 to TRBJ2-7; 9 nucleotides agree with TRBD1. This CDR3 comprises 14 residues. Germline V gene lookup returns CDR1 LNHDA and CDR2 SQIVND (reference sequence). After removal of 5 bases from V and 4 bases from J, the junction contained 6 bases not matched to a gene. CDR3 sequence: CASSEGTGWYEQYF. The DNA of the CDR3 is TGTGCCAGTAGTGAAGGGACAGGGTGGTACGAGCAGTACTTC. The variable domain in full, completed from reference TRBV19 and TRBJ2-7, reads DGGITQSPKYLFRKEGQNVTLSCEQNLNHDAMYWYRQDPGQGLRLIYYSQIVNDFQKGDIAEGYSVSREKKESFPLTVTSAQKNPTAFYLCASSEGTGWYEQYFGPGTRLTVT.

V and J are TRBV30 and TRBJ2-5; 7 bases align to TRBD2. Germline values: CDR1 GTSNPN, CDR2 SVGIG (reference sequence). The CDR3 consists of 15 residues. Trimming took 5 bases from V and 4 from J; bases not matched to a gene: 13. CDR3 protein: CAWRGGRGRVETQYF. The CDR3 nucleotides read TGTGCCTGGCGAGGCGGGAGAGGGCGGGTAGAGACCCAGTACTTC.

The V and J genes are TRBV5-1 and TRBJ2-1, with TRBD1 matching over 12 bases. Trimming cost V 1 base and J 0 bases; bases outside gene matches: 8. CDR1 SGHRS and CDR2 YFSETQ come from the germline V gene. There are 19 residues in the CDR3. DNA of the CDR3: TGCGCCAGCAGCTTGAGGGGACAGGGGGCGAAAAACTCCTACAATGAGCAGTTCTTC. Protein product: CASSLRGQGAKNSYNEQFF. The whole variable domain, filled in from reference TRBV5-1 and TRBJ2-1, reads KAGVTQTPRYLIKTRGQQVTLSCSPISGHRSVSWYQQTPGQGLQFLFEYFSETQRNKGNFPGRFSGRQFSNSRSEMNVSTLELGDSALYLCASSLRGQGAKNSYNEQFFGPGTRLTVL.

This rearrangement joins TRBV29-1 to TRBJ1-2; D not certain. Looked up from germline, CDR1 is SQVTM and CDR2 is ANQGSEA. The CDR3 contains 15 residues. V was pared by 2 bases and J by 6 bases, with 19 bases between. CDR3 loop: CSVETPNSRLDGYTF. CDR3 nucleotide sequence: TGCAGCGTTGAAACCCCAAATTCACGGTTAGATGGCTACACCTTC. Full variable domain (missing parts from reference TRBV29-1 and TRBJ1-2): SAVISQKPSRDICQRGTSLTIQCQVDSQVTMMFWYRQQPGQSLTLIATANQGSEATYESGFVIDKFPISRPNLTFSTLTVSNMSPEDSSIYLCSVETPNSRLDGYTFGSGTRLTVV.

The V gene is TRBV7-8, the J gene TRBJ2-3; a weak D match, TRBD1 (6 bases). V lost 5 bases, J lost 1 base, and 16 bases lay in between. The CDR3 runs 16 residues. Germline V gene sequence: CDR1 SGHVS, CDR2 FQNEAQ. The CDR3, as DNA: TGTGCCAGCAGCCCCAGGGGACGGGGAGGCACAGATACGCAGTATTTT. Translated, it gives CASSPRGRGGTDTQYF. Combining the CDR3 with reference TRBV7-8 and TRBJ2-3 gives the whole variable domain GAGVSQSPRYKVAKRGQDVALRCDPISGHVSLFWYQQALGQGPEFLTYFQNEAQLDKSGLPSDRFFAERPEGSVSTLKIQRTQQEDSAVYLCASSPRGRGGTDTQYFGPGTRLTVL.

CDR3 region: CASSLQGTGANVLTF. The DNA of the CDR3 is TGTGCCAGCAGTCTACAGGGGACTGGGGCCAACGTCCTGACTTTC. This chain uses TRBV7-2 with TRBJ2-6; 7 bases are shared with TRBD1. CDR3 size: 15 residues. The V gene end was trimmed by 6 bases and the J gene end by 2 bases; junction bases not matched to a gene: 4. Germline CDR1 reads SGHTA; CDR2 reads FQGNSA.

This chain joins TRBV5-4 and TRBJ2-1, with D uncertain. The V gene's germline CDR1 is SGHNT and CDR2 YYREEE (reference sequence). This CDR3 contains 13 residues. Trimming pared 0 bases from V and 6 bases from J, leaving 7 bases between. As DNA, the CDR3 is TGTGCCAGCAGCTTGGGGCACCTCAATGAGCAGTTCTTC. Residues: CASSLGHLNEQFF. The variable domain in full, with the rest retrieved from reference TRBV5-4 and TRBJ2-1, is ETGVTQSPTHLIKTRGQQVTLRCSSQSGHNTVSWYQQALGQGPQFIFQYYREEENGRGNFPPRFSGLQFPNYSSELNVNALELDDSALYLCASSLGHLNEQFFGPGTRLTVL.

A few counts support this clone. The CDR3 sequence: CASSWTGGYQETQYF. Here the CDR3 DNA reads TGCGCCAGCAGCTGGACAGGGGGCTACCAAGAGACCCAGTACTTC. The chain uses TRBV5-1 and TRBJ2-5; TRBD1 aligns across 11 bases. V gave up 3 bases and J gave up 0 bases; unmatched junction bases: 1. This CDR3 is 15 amino acids long. Germline loops: CDR1 SGHRS, CDR2 YFSETQ.

This clone was seen a handful of times. V usage is TRBV7-9 and J usage is TRBJ2-7, with D unclear. The V gene's germline CDR1 is SEHNR and CDR2 FQNEAQ (reference sequence). V shed 7 bases and J shed 0 bases, with 19 bases lying between them. The CDR3 is 16 residues long. The CDR3 bases are TGTGCCAGCACCCCCCTCCAGGATACCAGCTCCTACGAGCAGTACTTC. As protein: CASTPLQDTSSYEQYF.

This clone was recorded a few times. The chain recombines TRBV5-4 with TRBJ1-1, with 8 bases identical to TRBD1. Unmatched junction bases numbered 3, after V lost 2 bases and J lost 0 bases. Germline V CDR1 and CDR2: SGHNT, YYREEE (reference sequence). The CDR3 runs to 15 residues. The CDR3 sequence is CASSLGQGLNTEAFF. In DNA, the CDR3 is TGTGCCAGCAGCTTAGGACAGGGACTGAACACTGAAGCTTTCTTT.

The chain combines TRBV4-3 with TRBJ2-2; 10 bases are a match to TRBD2. The CDR3 runs to 17 residues. Germline CDR1 LGHNA, CDR2 YSLEER. The ends lost 1 base at V and 3 bases at J; junction bases unmatched: 5. CDR3 region: CASSQAKTSGHTGELFF. DNA for the CDR3: TGCGCCAGCAGCCAAGCCAAGACTAGCGGGCACACCGGGGAGCTGTTTTTT.

Concerning this clone itself: One end of the junction fails to match germline, which may point to a read error. This rearrangement joins TRBV7-7 to TRBJ2-1; weak D call: TRBD2 (5 bases). Germline assignment: CDR1 SSHAT and CDR2 FNYEAQ (reference sequence). The CDR3 loop spans 14 amino acids. CDR3 DNA sequence: TGTGCTAGCAGCTTAGACGGGATGGGGATTGAGCAGTTCTTC. Its protein product is CASSLDGMGIEQFF.

The chain uses TRBV7-6 and TRBJ2-2; maybe TRBD2 (5 bases). The CDR3 totals 13 residues. Germline assignment: CDR1 SGHVS and CDR2 FNYEAQ. V was trimmed by 5 bases and J by 4 bases, leaving 8 bases between them. The CDR3 here is CASSPGLTGELFF. In DNA, the CDR3 is TGTGCCAGCAGCCCCGGACTCACCGGGGAGCTGTTTTTT. Based on the CDR3 plus reference TRBV7-6 and TRBJ2-2, the full variable domain is GAGVSQSPRYKVTKRGQDVALRCDPISGHVSLYWYRQALGQGPEFLTYFNYEAQQDKSGLPNDRFSAERPEGSISTLTIQRTEQRDSAMYRCASSPGLTGELFFGEGSRLTVL.

In this sample, this clone turned up once. Here the CDR3 reads CASSLDRNYGYTF. CDR3 DNA sequence: TGCGCCAGCAGCCTTGACAGAAACTATGGCTACACCTTC. This chain uses TRBV4-1 with TRBJ1-2; the D gene is possibly TRBD1 (5 bases). The CDR3 loop spans 13 amino acids. V lost 4 bases and J 2 bases, leaving 8 bases between the germline ends. Germline assignment: CDR1 MGHRA and CDR2 YSYEKL.

The gene calls are TRBV28 and TRBJ2-7; 11 bases align to TRBD2. The germline gives CDR1 MDHEN, CDR2 SYDVKM. There are 19 residues in the CDR3. With V trimmed by 6 bases and J by 0 bases, 16 bases remained unmatched. The CDR3 spells CASRNPPGTSGGSSYEQYF. CDR3 nucleotide sequence: TGTGCCAGCAGAAACCCTCCCGGGACTAGCGGAGGCAGCTCCTACGAGCAGTACTTC.

The chain links TRBV9 to TRBJ2-1, with 9 bases identical to TRBD2. The ends lost 0 bases at V and 5 bases at J; junction bases unmatched: 9. CDR1 is SGDLS and CDR2 is YYNGEE in the germline V gene. The CDR3 is made up of 17 amino acids. CDR3 sequence: CASSVGALAGRDNEQFF. CDR3 DNA sequence: TGTGCCAGCAGCGTAGGAGCTCTAGCGGGACGAGACAATGAGCAGTTCTTC.

The CDR3: CASSGAWGAGANVLTF. CDR3 in DNA: TGTGCCAGCAGTGGGGCATGGGGGGCTGGGGCCAACGTCCTGACTTTC. J is TRBJ2-6 and V is TRBV6-1; D may be TRBD2 (6 bases). The CDR3 length is 16 residues. Germline CDR1 MNHNS, CDR2 SASEGT. V lost 4 bases to trimming and J lost 2 bases, with 12 bases between them.

V is TRBV15 and J is TRBJ2-4, with 9 bases lining up with TRBD1. This CDR3 spans 15 amino acids. Germline V gene sequence: CDR1 LNHNV, CDR2 YYDKDF (reference sequence). The V gene end was trimmed by 1 base and the J gene end by 5 bases; junction bases not matched to a gene: 3. DNA of the CDR3: TGTGCCACCAGCAGAGCAGGGACAGGGCAAAACATTCAGTACTTC. Protein product: CATSRAGTGQNIQYF.

This clone was picked up a small number of times. J is TRBJ2-7 and V is TRBV7-8; TRBD1 is a possible D gene (6 bases). CDR1 is SGHVS, CDR2 FQNEAQ, per germline. The CDR3 extends over 17 amino acids. V lost 1 base to trimming and J lost 0 bases, with 16 bases between them. In DNA, the CDR3 is TGTGCCAGCAGCTTAGTACGTCACAGGGAGCTCTCCTACGAGCAGTACTTC. Its translation: CASSLVRHRELSYEQYF.

This sequence joins TRBV18 and TRBJ2-7, with 10 bases matching TRBD1. CDR3 size: 15 residues. V lost 2 bases to trimming and J lost 6 bases; unmatched junction nucleotides: 7. Germline values: CDR1 KGHSH, CDR2 LQKENI. The CDR3 loop is CASSPVRTGGSEQYF. The CDR3 coding sequence is TGTGCCAGCTCACCAGTTCGGACAGGGGGAAGCGAGCAGTACTTC. The full variable domain, its missing parts supplied by reference TRBV18 and TRBJ2-7, is NAGVMQNPRHLVRRRGQEARLRCSPMKGHSHVYWYRQLPEEGLKFMVYLQKENIIDESGMPKERFSAEFPKEGPSILRIQQVVRGDSAAYFCASSPVRTGGSEQYFGPGTRLTVT.

The chain employs TRBV7-2 and TRBJ1-6, with a tentative D call TRBD1 (5 bases). Germline V gene data show CDR1 as SGHTA and CDR2 as FQGNSA. Trimming took off 3 bases at V and 3 bases at J, with 12 bases between the two ends. The length of the CDR3 is 16 residues. This CDR3 is CASSFDRQFYNSPLHF. CDR3 bases: TGTGCCAGCAGCTTTGATCGACAGTTCTATAATTCACCCCTCCACTTT.

The chain carries TRBV19 and TRBJ1-2; D is ambiguous. Deletions cut 6 bases from V and 5 bases from J, with 10 bases between. In germline, CDR1 is LNHDA, CDR2 SQIVND (reference sequence). The CDR3 spans 12 residues. DNA for the CDR3: TGTGCCAGTAGCCGGGAGCGATATGGCTACACCTTC. Its translation: CASSRERYGYTF.